The clone carrying this T cell receptor (beta chain) was counted a few times. At one end, the junction sequence differs from germline, possibly due to a read error. Synthesis of TCR beta cDNA was carried out from about 500 ng total RNA with a constant-region primer. Slightly modified ARM-PCR served as the procedure for the TCR beta libraries. These libraries came from three rounds of nested multiplex PCR. The two initial PCR rounds, nine to eleven cycles each, used TRBV1-TRBV30 forward and C-beta reverse primers. Via MiXCR, TCRdb re-called the multiplex PCR reads, giving one row per CDR3 protein. The repertoire holds approximately 320,000 distinct CDR3 sequences, with more than 55% as singletons. The CDR3 totals 14 residues. Germline CDR1 reads MNHEY; CDR2 reads SVGEGT. The record originates from a study of tumor-infiltrating lymphocytes in primary liver carcinoma. About the study: By surgical resection, the patients were treated for their primary liver carcinoma.

It was unsorted whole blood that yielded blood RNA, and germline DNA was also extracted. The sample was peripheral blood. The sequence derives from a woman aged 25 to 45 with primary liver carcinoma and hepatitis B virus infection. The chain recombines TRBV6-2 or TRBV6-3 with TRBJ2-1; 9 positions match TRBD2. The CDR3 nucleotides are TGTGCCAGCGGTAGCGGGAGCGATGGAATGAGTGAGCTCTTC. It translates to CASGSGSDGMSELF.